Listed below are T cell receptor beta chains from one sample, sequenced in a study of shared clonotypes between healthy human individuals. TCRdb's copy holds only in-frame clones and misses some; the assay was immunoSEQ multiplex PCR. Of some 2,000,000 clones detected, 85% to 95% appear once; the ten largest clones hold 0.1% to 0.15%. Sequencing used naive CD4+ T cells sorted from blood. The receptor set was obtained from a man aged 18 to 35 in good health. CDR3s include the opening cysteine and the closing phenylalanine or tryptophan.

v_gene	j_gene	CDR3aa
TRBV27	TRBJ1-4	CASSSRRWHNEKLFF
TRBV6-5	TRBJ2-2	CASSYSDSTKSWELFF
TRBV2	TRBJ2-2	CASSASSNTGELFF
TRBV6-1	TRBJ1-4	CASSASRGTLEKLFF
TRBV27	TRBJ1-2	CASSSAGGPNYGYTF
TRBV11-2	TRBJ2-1	CASSLDPAGHEQFF
TRBV29-1	TRBJ2-1	CSVGPGGGEQFF
TRBV7-2	TRBJ1-4	CASSLARGSEKLFF
TRBV28	TRBJ1-1	CASSRSERDRVNTEAFF
TRBV7-9	TRBJ1-1	CASSAGQGDTEAFF
TRBV6-5	TRBJ1-2	CASRGDSGAYGYTF
TRBV5-1	TRBJ2-2	CASSLGPQVGDTGELFF
TRBV7-9	TRBJ2-7	CASSLALEGTGTIGEQYF
TRBV4-1	TRBJ1-3	CASSQVMTGGVFGNTIYF
TRBV5-4	TRBJ2-5	CASSLGSAKETQYF
TRBV7-2	TRBJ2-1	CASSLRTSGSSYNEQFF
TRBV7-8	TRBJ1-2	CASSLGQGEGYGYTF
TRBV19	TRBJ2-1	CASSTRTSGNEQFF
TRBV7-9	TRBJ1-1	CASGYRGAMNTEAFF
TRBV5-1	TRBJ1-2	CASSPSRDRDYTF
TRBV5-6	TRBJ1-2	CASSYDRLYGYTF
TRBV19	TRBJ2-7	CASTLNGGAYEQYF
TRBV11-2	TRBJ2-2	CASSLGGAPGELFF
TRBV6-5	TRBJ2-3	CASRPSGGTDTQYF
TRBV6-5	TRBJ2-7	CASRMDRISYEQYF
TRBV18	TRBJ1-1	CASSPLNPVEAFF
TRBV6-1	TRBJ2-7	CASGRDAYEQYF
TRBV27	TRBJ2-7	CASSRVGVNYEQYF
TRBV21-1	TRBJ1-4	CASSKEDPPLAYSNEKLFF
TRBV6-1	TRBJ1-2	CASSSPRTHYTF
TRBV9	TRBJ2-2	CASSVVGAGGELFF
TRBV10-3	TRBJ1-3	CAINRGFAGNTIYF
TRBV6-8	TRBJ2-7	CASSSPCYEQYF
TRBV28	TRBJ1-5	CASNTLRGREFRNQPQHF
TRBV19	TRBJ1-6	CASSIGFSSYNSPLHF
TRBV28	TRBJ2-3	CASSLSWIGGFTDTQYF
TRBV2	TRBJ1-1	CARGEQGNTEAFF
TRBV30	TRBJ2-5	CAHNPQGFGQETQYF
TRBV5-4	TRBJ2-1	CASRREGQGDNEQFF
TRBV5-4	TRBJ1-2	CASSARDSAADTF
TRBV6-6	TRBJ1-2	CASRPRDRGHYGYTF
TRBV18	TRBJ2-7	CASSPERRSSYEQYF
TRBV4-3	TRBJ2-1	CASSQELRDEQFF
TRBV30	TRBJ1-3	CAWNAGGSGNTIYF